The 29 T cell receptor beta chains below were found in one sample sequenced in a study of cytomegalovirus exposure and HLA in healthy donors. PCR used 60 Vbeta primers and 13 Jbeta primers. Profiled with immunoSEQ multiplex PCR; TCRdb holds only in-frame clones, not every one. The sample lists about 160,000 clones, about 80% seen once, with about 4.7% in the top ten. Specimen: PBMCs. The receptors come from a young man in good health and CMV-seronegative.

The chain carries TRBV7-8 and TRBJ1-5; TRBD1 aligns across 10 bases. The CDR3 is 17 residues long. In germline, CDR1 is SGHVS, CDR2 FQNEAQ. V trimming: 0 bases; J trimming: 3 bases; junction bases outside the gene matches: 5. The CDR3 protein is CASSLARQGANNQPQHF. In DNA, the CDR3 is TGTGCCAGCAGCTTAGCGAGACAGGGGGCTAACAATCAGCCCCAGCATTTT.

Only one count was recorded for this clone. The V and J genes are TRBV4-2 and TRBJ2-1; 7 nucleotides match TRBD2. Losses at the gene ends were 0 bases for V and 13 bases for J; bases not matched to a gene: 9. CDR1 is LGHNA, CDR2 YNFKEQ, per germline. The CDR3 sequence is 14 residues long. CDR3 sequence reads: CASSQEVSSGRQFF. The CDR3 DNA is TGTGCCAGCAGCCAAGAAGTGTCTAGCGGACGACAGTTCTTC.

The chain's CDR3 is CAWTAGLGTDTQYF. The DNA of the CDR3 is TGTGCCTGGACTGCGGGGCTAGGTACAGATACGCAGTATTTT. The chain recombines TRBV30 with TRBJ2-3; possibly TRBD2 for D (6 bases). The CDR3 contains 14 residues. V dropped 4 bases and J dropped 3 bases, with 14 bases sitting between them. Germline lookup yields CDR1 GTSNPN and CDR2 SVGIG (reference sequence).

The chain couples TRBV9 to TRBJ2-7; tentative D call: TRBD1 (5 bases). Germline V lookup: CDR1 SGDLS, CDR2 YYNGEE. Trimming removed 3 bases from V and 5 bases from J, with 12 bases in between. CDR3 size: 13 residues. The CDR3 region has the DNA TGTGCCAGCAGCGCTAGGGGCGGTGACGAGCAGTACTTC. This codes for CASSARGGDEQYF.

The chain couples TRBV6-1 to TRBJ1-1, with D possibly matching TRBD1 (6 bases). The V and J ends lost 7 bases and 6 bases respectively, with 18 bases between them. Germline-derived CDR1 and CDR2 are MNHNS and SASEGT. The CDR3 has 14 amino acids. CDR3 sequence reads: CASTRTGQGAEAFF. The CDR3 bases are TGTGCCAGCACTCGAACAGGGCAGGGAGCTGAAGCTTTCTTT.

CDR3 residues: CASSLREQGHEQYF. CDR3 DNA sequence: TGCGCCAGCAGCTTGAGAGAGCAGGGCCACGAGCAGTACTTC. This chain connects TRBV5-1 to TRBJ2-7; possibly TRBD1 for D (5 bases). V lost 1 base, J lost 5 bases, and 13 bases lay in between. This CDR3 region has 14 residues. CDR1 and CDR2 from the germline V gene are SGHRS and YFSETQ. Complete variable domain (other parts from reference TRBV5-1 and TRBJ2-7): KAGVTQTPRYLIKTRGQQVTLSCSPISGHRSVSWYQQTPGQGLQFLFEYFSETQRNKGNFPGRFSGRQFSNSRSEMNVSTLELGDSALYLCASSLREQGHEQYFGPGTRLTVT.

The chain employs TRBV5-1 and TRBJ2-7, with D possibly TRBD2 on 5 matching bases. CDR1 is SGHRS and CDR2 is YFSETQ in the germline V gene. There are 13 residues in the CDR3. Deletions cut 1 base from V and 5 bases from J, with 10 bases between. DNA for the CDR3: TGCGCCAGCAGCTTGATAGAGGGCGACGAGCAGTACTTC. It encodes CASSLIEGDEQYF.

The rearrangement links TRBV6-5 to TRBJ2-3, with 8 bases matching TRBD1. Germline CDR1 and CDR2: MNHEY and SVGAGI. The CDR3 covers 11 residues. V gave up 5 bases and J gave up 13 bases; unmatched junction bases: 5. The CDR3 protein is CASSAPGQEYF. CDR3 nucleotide sequence: TGTGCCAGCAGTGCACCGGGACAGGAGTATTTT.

This clone has only one observation. The chain employs TRBV5-4 and TRBJ1-2; D not resolved. Trimming took off 0 bases at V and 4 bases at J, with 10 bases between the two ends. The CDR3 covers 14 residues. Per the germline V gene, CDR1 is SGHNT and CDR2 is YYREEE (reference sequence). The CDR3 bases are TGTGCCAGCAGCTTGGGGGCCGTTGGCTATGGCTACACCTTC. It specifies CASSLGAVGYGYTF.

The genes are TRBV7-9 and TRBJ2-1, with 12 bases aligning to TRBD1. Per germline, CDR1 SEHNR and CDR2 FQNEAQ (reference sequence). Germline trimming cut 1 base from V and 2 bases from J; bases unmatched to any gene: 3. The CDR3 runs 17 residues. CDR3 loop: CASSLEGQGAPYNEQFF. The CDR3 region has the DNA TGTGCCAGCAGCTTAGAGGGACAGGGGGCCCCCTACAATGAGCAGTTCTTC.

J is TRBJ1-1 and V is TRBV10-3, with a tentative D call TRBD1 (5 bases). V was trimmed by 2 bases and J by 5 bases, leaving 12 bases between them. The germline gives CDR1 ENHRY, CDR2 SYGVKD. The CDR3 is made up of 14 amino acids. The CDR3, as DNA: TGTGCCATCAGTGAGCTGGGGGGTGAAACTGAAGCTTTCTTT. Translated, it gives CAISELGGETEAFF.

Comment on this clone: This specimen includes other DNA sequences encoding the same CDR3. This chain joins TRBV5-1 and TRBJ2-6; 11 bases are shared with TRBD1. The CDR3 has 16 amino acids. J lost 3 bases, V lost 3 bases, and 2 bases had no gene match. Germline lookup yields CDR1 SGHRS and CDR2 YFSETQ. CDR3 in amino acids: CASSWTGGGGANVLTF. The DNA of the CDR3 is TGCGCCAGCAGCTGGACAGGGGGCGGTGGGGCCAACGTCCTGACTTTC.

The V and J genes are TRBV30 and TRBJ1-3; no definite D call. Germline V lookup: CDR1 GTSNPN, CDR2 SVGIG (reference sequence). V lost 3 bases and J 5 bases, leaving 8 bases between the germline ends. This CDR3 spans 12 amino acids. The DNA for the CDR3 is TGTGCCTGGAGCTATCTTAGAAACACCATATATTTT. Translating gives CAWSYLRNTIYF.

The gene calls are TRBV7-3 and TRBJ2-2, with 8 positions matching TRBD1. V dropped 3 bases and J dropped 7; count of bases not matched to a gene: 4. The germline V gene encodes CDR1 SGHTA and CDR2 FQGTGA. CDR3 length equals 14 residues. The CDR3 sequence: CASSLDRVGGELFF. The CDR3 coding sequence is TGTGCCAGCAGCTTGGACAGGGTCGGCGGGGAGCTGTTTTTT.

There are a few counts of this clone. The rearrangement uses TRBV5-1 and TRBJ2-3; D remains ambiguous. The germline gives CDR1 SGHRS, CDR2 YFSETQ. The CDR3 sequence is 11 residues long. Trimming stripped 4 bases from V and 4 bases from J, with 4 bases between. The CDR3 loop is CASSQSDTQYF. CDR3 DNA sequence: TGCGCCAGCAGCCAGTCAGATACGCAGTATTTT.

The CDR3 nucleotides read TGTGCCAGCAGCTTGCGGCCTCAGCGACGCACAGATACGCAGTATTTT. This gives the protein CASSLRPQRRTDTQYF. The chain combines TRBV11-2 with TRBJ2-3; no clear D gene. The CDR3 runs 16 residues. Per germline, CDR1 SGHAT and CDR2 FQNNGV. V dropped 3 bases and J dropped 1 base, with 14 bases sitting between them.

As to this clone: The germline gene is not matched at one end of the junction; a read error may be the cause. This chain links TRBV28 with TRBJ2-7, with TRBD1 matching 7 bases. Germline V CDR1 and CDR2: MDHEN, SYDVKM. The CDR3 totals 10 residues. CDR3: CATSPGTDNF. In DNA, the CDR3 is TGTGCCACCTCCCCCGGGACAGACAACTTC. The full variable domain, rest sourced from reference TRBV28 and TRBJ2-7, is DVKVTQSSRYLVKRTGEKVFLECVQDMDHENMFWYRQDPGLGLRLIYFSYDVKMKEKGDIPEGYSVSREKKERFSLILESASTNQTSMYLCATSPGTDNFGPGTRLTVT.

The chain is built from TRBV4-1 and TRBJ2-3; 7 nucleotides match TRBD2. Germline CDR1 and CDR2: MGHRA and YSYEKL. CDR3 length: 20 amino acids. The junction had 20 bases not matched to a gene; V was cut back by 2 bases and J by 3 bases. CDR3 protein: CASSQTPRASRRRGTDTQYF. The CDR3 nucleotides read TGCGCCAGCAGCCAAACCCCCAGGGCTAGCCGGCGGCGGGGGACAGATACGCAGTATTTT.

This clone was counted between two and nine times. The genes are TRBV6-6 and TRBJ1-1; D not resolved. This CDR3 comprises 15 residues. CDR1 and CDR2 (germline): MNHNY, SVGAGI (reference sequence). V was shortened by 5 bases and J by 1 base, with 14 bases between the two germline ends. DNA of the CDR3: TGTGCCAGCAGTCTCGACTCTGAGACGAACACTGAAGCTTTCTTT. Translation: CASSLDSETNTEAFF.

The rearrangement uses TRBV6-1 and TRBJ1-2, with 9 bases lining up with TRBD1. The CDR3 runs to 14 residues. Germline V gene sequence: CDR1 MNHNS, CDR2 SASEGT. The junction had 5 bases not matched to a gene; V was cut back by 7 bases and J by 2 bases. The CDR3 here is CASMGTGTNYGYTF. The DNA of the CDR3 is TGTGCCAGCATGGGGACAGGGACAAACTATGGCTACACCTTC.

The rearrangement joins TRBV5-1 to TRBJ2-5, with 11 bases that match TRBD2. The CDR3 loop spans 18 amino acids. V lost 0 bases to trimming and J lost 5 bases; unmatched junction nucleotides: 12. CDR1 and CDR2 from the germline V gene are SGHRS and YFSETQ. The DNA for the CDR3 is TGCGCCAGCAGCTTGGCTCTCGCTAGCGGGGGGCCAGAGGAGACCCAGTACTTC. Encoded protein: CASSLALASGGPEETQYF.

This clone was seen only a few times. This sequence joins TRBV29-1 and TRBJ2-5, with D unresolved. The germline CDR1 and CDR2 sequences are SQVTM and ANQGSEA. Between the trimmed V and J ends, which lost 4 bases and 11 bases, there was a span of 11 bases. CDR3 length: 10 residues. The CDR3 sequence: CSVAGSEQYF. The CDR3 DNA sequence: TGCAGCGTTGCTGGGTCGGAGCAGTACTTC. Filled out from reference TRBV29-1 and TRBJ2-5, the complete variable domain reads SAVISQKPSRDICQRGTSLTIQCQVDSQVTMMFWYRQQPGQSLTLIATANQGSEATYESGFVIDKFPISRPNLTFSTLTVSNMSPEDSSIYLCSVAGSEQYFGPGTRLLVL.

The rearrangement uses TRBV30 and TRBJ2-7; D not resolved. The CDR3 consists of 12 residues. Germline V CDR1 and CDR2: GTSNPN, SVGIG (reference sequence). V lost 2 bases and J 0 bases, leaving 5 bases between the germline ends. The CDR3 coding sequence is TGTGCCTGGAGTCCGAGCTCCTACGAGCAGTACTTC. This encodes CAWSPSSYEQYF.

The chain combines TRBV5-1 with TRBJ1-6; TRBD1 agrees at 7 bases. This CDR3 contains 15 residues. J lost 8 bases, V lost 3 bases, and 8 bases had no gene match. CDR1 and CDR2 (germline): SGHRS, YFSETQ. CDR3 region: CASSSPGTADSPLHF. The CDR3 DNA sequence: TGCGCCAGCAGCTCCCCCGGGACAGCTGATTCACCCCTCCACTTT.

V and J are TRBV7-9 and TRBJ1-3, with D possibly TRBD1 on 5 matching bases. This CDR3 is 17 amino acids long. Deletions cut 5 bases from V and 0 bases from J, with 17 bases between. In germline, CDR1 is SEHNR, CDR2 FQNEAQ (reference sequence). CDR3 region: CASSPSPRAYSGNTIYF. CDR3 bases: TGTGCCAGCAGCCCCTCCCCCAGGGCCTACTCTGGAAACACCATATATTTT.

CDR3 amino acids: CASTRRVTRGEQYF. The CDR3 DNA follows: TGTGCCAGCACCCGACGGGTCACCAGGGGGGAGCAGTACTTC. This sequence joins TRBV5-8 and TRBJ2-7, with 7 bases fitting TRBD1. Germline CDR1 SGHTS, CDR2 YDEGEE. V gave up 6 bases and J gave up 7 bases; unmatched junction bases: 13. The CDR3 is made up of 14 amino acids.

The rearrangement uses TRBV7-9 and TRBJ2-7, with TRBD1 matching over 7 bases. CDR1 is SEHNR and CDR2 is FQNEAQ in the germline V gene (reference sequence). V trimming: 5 bases; J trimming: 1 base; junction bases outside the gene matches: 5. The CDR3 sequence is 14 residues long. Here the CDR3 reads CASSALDRSYEQYF. CDR3 nucleotides: TGTGCCAGCAGCGCACTGGACAGGTCCTACGAGCAGTACTTC.

J is TRBJ1-3 and V is TRBV6-6, with D uncertain. The germline CDR1 and CDR2 sequences are MNHNY and SVGAGI (reference sequence). V gave up 7 bases and J gave up 4 bases, with 11 bases separating them. The CDR3 extends over 13 amino acids. The CDR3 is CASTRLLGNTIYF. For the CDR3, the DNA is TGTGCCAGCACCCGACTCCTGGGAAACACCATATATTTT.

The rearrangement uses TRBV28 and TRBJ2-4; unclear D gene. Between the trimmed V and J ends, which lost 7 bases and 5 bases, there was a span of 18 bases. The CDR3 contains 15 residues. The germline V gene has CDR1 MDHEN and CDR2 SYDVKM. CDR3 bases: TGTGCCAGCACCCAACTGTCAGACAACCAAAACATTCAGTACTTC. Its translation is CASTQLSDNQNIQYF.